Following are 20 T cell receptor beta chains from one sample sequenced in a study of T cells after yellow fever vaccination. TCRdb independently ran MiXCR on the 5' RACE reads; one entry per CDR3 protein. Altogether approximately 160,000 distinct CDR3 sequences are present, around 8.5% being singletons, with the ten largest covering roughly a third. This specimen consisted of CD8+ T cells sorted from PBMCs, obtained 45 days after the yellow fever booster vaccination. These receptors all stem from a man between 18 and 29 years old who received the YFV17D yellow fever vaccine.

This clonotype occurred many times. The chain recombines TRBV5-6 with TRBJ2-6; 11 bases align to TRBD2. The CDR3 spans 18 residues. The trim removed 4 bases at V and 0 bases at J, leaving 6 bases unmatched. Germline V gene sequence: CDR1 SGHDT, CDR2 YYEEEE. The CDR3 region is CASSPLAGALSGANVLTF. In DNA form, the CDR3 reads TGTGCCAGCAGCCCACTAGCGGGGGCGCTCTCTGGGGCCAACGTCCTGACTTTC.

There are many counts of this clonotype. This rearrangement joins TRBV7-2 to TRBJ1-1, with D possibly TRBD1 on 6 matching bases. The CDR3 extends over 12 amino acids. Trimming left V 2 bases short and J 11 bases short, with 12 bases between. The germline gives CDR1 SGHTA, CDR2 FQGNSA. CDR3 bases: TGTGCCAGCAGCTTAATCGGGGGCGACGCTTTCTTT. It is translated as CASSLIGGDAFF.

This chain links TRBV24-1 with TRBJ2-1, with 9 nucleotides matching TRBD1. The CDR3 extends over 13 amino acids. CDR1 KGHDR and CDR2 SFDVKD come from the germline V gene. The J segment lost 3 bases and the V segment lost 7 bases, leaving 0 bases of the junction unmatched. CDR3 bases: TGTGCCACCAGGGACAGGGGCTACAATGAGCAGTTCTTC. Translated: CATRDRGYNEQFF.

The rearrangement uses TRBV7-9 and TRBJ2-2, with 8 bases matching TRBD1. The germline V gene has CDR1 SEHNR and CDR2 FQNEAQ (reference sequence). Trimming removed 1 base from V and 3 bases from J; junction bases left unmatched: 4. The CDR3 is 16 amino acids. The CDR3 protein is CASSLGPGGDTGELFF. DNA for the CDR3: TGTGCCAGCAGCTTAGGTCCAGGGGGCGACACCGGGGAGCTGTTTTTT.

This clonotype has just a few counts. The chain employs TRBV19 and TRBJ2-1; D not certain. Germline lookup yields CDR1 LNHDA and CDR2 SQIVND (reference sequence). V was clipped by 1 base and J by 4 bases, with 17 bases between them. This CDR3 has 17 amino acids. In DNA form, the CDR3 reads TGTGCCAGTAGTATAGGGGTTACCGCCCCGTTATACAATGAGCAGTTCTTC. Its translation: CASSIGVTAPLYNEQFF.

In DNA, the CDR3 is TGTGCCAGCAGCTTATACGGTGGCAATCAGCCCCAGCATTTT. Its translation is CASSLYGGNQPQHF. This chain links TRBV7-6 with TRBJ1-5; D unclear. The germline V gene has CDR1 SGHVS and CDR2 FNYEAQ. Trimming stripped 2 bases from V and 2 bases from J, with 7 bases between. There are 14 residues in the CDR3.

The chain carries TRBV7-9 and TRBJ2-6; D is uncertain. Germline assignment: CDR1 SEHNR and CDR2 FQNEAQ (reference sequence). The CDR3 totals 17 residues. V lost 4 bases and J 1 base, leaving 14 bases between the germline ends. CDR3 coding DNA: TGTGCCAGCAGCTCCTGGGTGGTTGGGTCTGGGGCCAACGTCCTGACTTTC. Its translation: CASSSWVVGSGANVLTF. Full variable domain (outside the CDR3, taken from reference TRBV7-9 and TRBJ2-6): DTGVSQNPRHKITKRGQNVTFRCDPISEHNRLYWYRQTLGQGPEFLTYFQNEAQLEKSRLLSDRFSAERPKGSFSTLEIQRTEQGDSAMYLCASSSWVVGSGANVLTFGAGSRLTVL.

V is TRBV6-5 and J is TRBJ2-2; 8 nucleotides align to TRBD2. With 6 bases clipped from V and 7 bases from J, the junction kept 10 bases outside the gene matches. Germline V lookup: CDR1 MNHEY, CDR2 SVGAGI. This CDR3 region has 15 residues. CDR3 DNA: TGTGCCAGCAGACCTACGGGGGGGCCGATCGGGGAGCTGTTTTTT. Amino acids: CASRPTGGPIGELFF.

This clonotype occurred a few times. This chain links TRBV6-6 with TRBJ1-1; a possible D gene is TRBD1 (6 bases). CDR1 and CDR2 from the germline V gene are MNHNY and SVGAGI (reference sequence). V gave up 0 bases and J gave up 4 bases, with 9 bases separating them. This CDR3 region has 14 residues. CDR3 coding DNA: TGTGCCAGCAGTTACTCGGGGGGGCCCACTGAAGCTTTCTTT. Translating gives CASSYSGGPTEAFF.

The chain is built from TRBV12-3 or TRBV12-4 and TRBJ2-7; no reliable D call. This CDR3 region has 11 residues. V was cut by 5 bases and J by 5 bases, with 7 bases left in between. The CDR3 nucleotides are TGTGCCAGCAGTCTGTCCGACGAGCAGTACTTC. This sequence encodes CASSLSDEQYF.

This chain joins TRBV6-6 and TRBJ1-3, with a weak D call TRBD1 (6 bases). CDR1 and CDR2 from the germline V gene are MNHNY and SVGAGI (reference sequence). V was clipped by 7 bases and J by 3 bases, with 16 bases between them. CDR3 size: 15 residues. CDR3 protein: CASTQQGRDGNTIYF. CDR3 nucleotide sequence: TGTGCCAGCACCCAACAGGGCAGAGATGGAAACACCATATATTTT.

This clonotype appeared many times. The CDR3 sequence: CASSFKGARMNTEAFF. The CDR3 DNA is TGCGCCAGCAGCTTCAAGGGCGCCCGCATGAACACTGAAGCTTTCTTT. The rearrangement links TRBV5-1 to TRBJ1-1; no clear D. The CDR3 covers 16 residues. The germline V and J ends were trimmed by 2 bases and 0 bases, with 14 bases remaining between them. From germline, CDR1 is SGHRS and CDR2 YFSETQ.

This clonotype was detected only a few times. CDR3 residues: CSARESGGLYGYTF. Here the CDR3 DNA reads TGCAGTGCTAGAGAGTCAGGGGGCCTCTATGGCTACACCTTC. The chain uses TRBV20-1 and TRBJ1-2; 8 positions agree with TRBD1. Germline lookup yields CDR1 DFQATT and CDR2 SNEGSKA (reference sequence). This CDR3 is 14 amino acids long. The V gene end was trimmed by 0 bases and the J gene end by 4 bases; junction bases not matched to a gene: 4.

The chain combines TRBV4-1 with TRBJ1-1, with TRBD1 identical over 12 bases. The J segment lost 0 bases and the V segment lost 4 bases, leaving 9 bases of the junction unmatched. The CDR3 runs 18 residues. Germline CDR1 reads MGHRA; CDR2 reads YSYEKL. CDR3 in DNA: TGCGCCAGCAGCCCGCTTGGGACAGGGGGCCGGATGAACACTGAAGCTTTCTTT. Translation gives CASSPLGTGGRMNTEAFF.

The CDR3, as DNA: TGCGCCAGCAGCCAAGTCCCGGGGGGTGAAAAACTGTTTTTT. This codes for CASSQVPGGEKLFF. The chain combines TRBV4-1 with TRBJ1-4; the D gene is possibly TRBD1 (5 bases). From germline, CDR1 is MGHRA and CDR2 YSYEKL. V was shortened by 1 base and J by 7 bases, with 10 bases between the two germline ends. This CDR3 is 14 amino acids long.

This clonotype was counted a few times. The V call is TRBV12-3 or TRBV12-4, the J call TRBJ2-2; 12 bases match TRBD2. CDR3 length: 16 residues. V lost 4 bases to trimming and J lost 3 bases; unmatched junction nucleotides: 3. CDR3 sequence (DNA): TGTGCCAGCAGTTCCCGACTAGCGGGGGACACCGGGGAGCTGTTTTTT. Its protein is CASSSRLAGDTGELFF.

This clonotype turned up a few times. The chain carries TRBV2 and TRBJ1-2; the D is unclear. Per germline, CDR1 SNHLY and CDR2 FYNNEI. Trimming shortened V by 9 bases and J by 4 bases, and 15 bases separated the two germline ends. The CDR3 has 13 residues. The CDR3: CARRTLETYGYTF. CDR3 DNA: TGTGCCAGACGAACTCTCGAGACCTATGGCTACACCTTC.

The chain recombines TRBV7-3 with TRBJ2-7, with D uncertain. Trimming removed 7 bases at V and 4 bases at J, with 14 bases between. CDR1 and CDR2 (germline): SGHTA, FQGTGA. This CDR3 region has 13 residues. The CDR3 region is CASTPVFDYEQYV. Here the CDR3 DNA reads TGTGCCAGCACCCCCGTATTTGATTACGAGCAGTACGTC.

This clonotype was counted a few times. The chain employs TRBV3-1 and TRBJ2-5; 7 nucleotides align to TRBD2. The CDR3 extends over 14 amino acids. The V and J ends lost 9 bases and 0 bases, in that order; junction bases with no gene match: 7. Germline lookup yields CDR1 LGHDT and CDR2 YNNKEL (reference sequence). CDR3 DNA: TGTGCCAGTACGTGGGCGGGGGACCAAGAGACCCAGTACTTC. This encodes CASTWAGDQETQYF.

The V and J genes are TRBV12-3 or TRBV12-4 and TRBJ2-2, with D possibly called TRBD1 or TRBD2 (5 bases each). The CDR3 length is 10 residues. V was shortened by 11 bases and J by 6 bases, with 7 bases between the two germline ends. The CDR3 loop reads CAVGAGELFF. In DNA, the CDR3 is TGTGCCGTGGGGGCCGGGGAGCTGTTTTTT.